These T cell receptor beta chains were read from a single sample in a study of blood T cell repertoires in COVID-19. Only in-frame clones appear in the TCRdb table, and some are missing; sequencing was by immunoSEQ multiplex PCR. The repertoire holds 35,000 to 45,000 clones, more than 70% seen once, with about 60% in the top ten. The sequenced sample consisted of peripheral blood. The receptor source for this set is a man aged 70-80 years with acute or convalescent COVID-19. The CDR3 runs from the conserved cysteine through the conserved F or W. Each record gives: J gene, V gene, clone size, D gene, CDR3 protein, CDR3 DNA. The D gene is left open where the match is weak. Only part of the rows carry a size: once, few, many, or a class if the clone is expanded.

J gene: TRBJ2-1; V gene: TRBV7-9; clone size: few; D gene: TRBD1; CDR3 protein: CASSSDRGEYNEQFF; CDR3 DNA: TGTGCCAGCAGCTCGGACAGGGGGGAATACAATGAGCAGTTCTTC
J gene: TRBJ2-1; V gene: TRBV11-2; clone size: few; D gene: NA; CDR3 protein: CASSRPGWASNEQFF; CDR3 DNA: TGTGCCAGCAGCCGGCCGGGGTGGGCCTCCAATGAGCAGTTCTTC
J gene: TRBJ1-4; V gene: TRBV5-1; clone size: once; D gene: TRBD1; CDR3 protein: CASSLGPGQGGEKLFF; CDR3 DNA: TGCGCCAGCAGCTTGGGGCCCGGACAGGGTGGGGAAAAACTGTTTTTT
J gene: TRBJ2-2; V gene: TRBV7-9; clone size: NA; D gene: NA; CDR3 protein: CASSLSLLNTGELFF; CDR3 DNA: TGTGCCAGCAGCTTAAGTCTATTGAACACCGGGGAGCTGTTTTTT
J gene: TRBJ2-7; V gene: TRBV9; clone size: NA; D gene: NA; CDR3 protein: CASSVGAGGRNYEQYF; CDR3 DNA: TGTGCCAGCAGCGTGGGAGCCGGCGGCCGAAACTACGAGCAGTACTTC
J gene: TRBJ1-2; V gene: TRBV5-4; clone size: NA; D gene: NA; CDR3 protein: CASSLEVGGYGYTF; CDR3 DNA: TGTGCCAGCAGCTTAGAGGTGGGGGGCTATGGCTACACCTTC
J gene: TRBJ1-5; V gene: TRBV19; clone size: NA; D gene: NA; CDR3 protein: CASIAQPYSNQPQHF; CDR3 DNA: TGTGCCAGTATAGCGCAGCCGTATAGCAATCAGCCCCAGCATTTT
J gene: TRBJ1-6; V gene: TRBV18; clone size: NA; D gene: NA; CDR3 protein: CASSSDRKNSPLHF; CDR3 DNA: TGTGCCAGCTCTTCCGACAGGAAGAATTCACCCCTCCACTTT
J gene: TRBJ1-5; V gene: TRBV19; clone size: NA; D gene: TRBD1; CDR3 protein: CASSLGQGTDQPQHF; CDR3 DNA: TGTGCCAGTAGCCTGGGGCAGGGGACAGATCAGCCCCAGCATTTT
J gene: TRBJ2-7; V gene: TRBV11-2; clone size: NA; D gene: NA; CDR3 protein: CASSLDSGTYSSYEQYF; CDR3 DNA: TGTGCCAGCAGCTTAGATAGCGGCACTTATTCATCCTACGAGCAGTACTTC
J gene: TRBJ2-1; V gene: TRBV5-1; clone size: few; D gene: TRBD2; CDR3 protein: CASGGGLAGYNEQFF; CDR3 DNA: TGCGCCAGCGGCGGGGGACTAGCGGGGTACAATGAGCAGTTCTTC
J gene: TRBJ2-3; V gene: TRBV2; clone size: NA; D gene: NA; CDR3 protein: CASSAGSGVVDTQYF; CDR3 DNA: TGTGCCAGCAGCGCGGGATCCGGGGTAGTAGATACGCAGTATTTT
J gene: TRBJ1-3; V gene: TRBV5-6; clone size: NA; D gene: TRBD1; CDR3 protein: CASSLVVTGGNTIYF; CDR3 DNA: TGTGCCAGCAGCTTGGTGGTGACAGGGGGAAACACCATATATTTT
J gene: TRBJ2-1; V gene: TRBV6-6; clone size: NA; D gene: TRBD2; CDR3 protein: CASSLSGGAGDEQFF; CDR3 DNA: TGTGCCAGCAGTTTAAGCGGGGGGGCCGGTGATGAGCAGTTCTTC
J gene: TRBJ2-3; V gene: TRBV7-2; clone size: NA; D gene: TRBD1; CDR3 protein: CASSTQGSTDTQYF; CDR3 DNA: TGTGCCAGCAGCACACAGGGGAGCACAGATACGCAGTATTTT
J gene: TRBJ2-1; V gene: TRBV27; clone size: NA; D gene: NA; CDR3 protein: CASSSEPYNEQFF; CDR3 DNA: TGTGCCAGCAGTTCAGAACCGTACAATGAGCAGTTCTTC
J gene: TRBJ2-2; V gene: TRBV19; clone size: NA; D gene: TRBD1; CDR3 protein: CASSLTRQGPGTGELFF; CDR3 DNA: TGTGCCAGTAGCCTGACCCGACAGGGTCCAGGTACCGGGGAGCTGTTTTTT
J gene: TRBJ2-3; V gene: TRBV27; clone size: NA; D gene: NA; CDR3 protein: CASKSGAGTDTQYF; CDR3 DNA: TGTGCCAGCAAGTCAGGTGCAGGGACAGATACGCAGTATTTT
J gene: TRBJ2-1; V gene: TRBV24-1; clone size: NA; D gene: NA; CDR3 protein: CATSEPSAGWVQFF; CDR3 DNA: TGTGCCACCAGTGAGCCTTCCGCGGGTTGGGTGCAGTTCTTC
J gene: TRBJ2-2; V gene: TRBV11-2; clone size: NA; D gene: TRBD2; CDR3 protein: CAGGSGLANTGELFF; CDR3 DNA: TGTGCCGGAGGGTCCGGACTAGCGAACACCGGGGAGCTGTTTTTT
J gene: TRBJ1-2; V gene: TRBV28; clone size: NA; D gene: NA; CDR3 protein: CASSFADNYGYTF; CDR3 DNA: TGTGCCAGCAGTTTCGCAGATAACTATGGCTACACCTTC
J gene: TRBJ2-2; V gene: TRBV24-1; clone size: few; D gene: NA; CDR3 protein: CATSDRLRVTGELFF; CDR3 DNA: TGTGCCACCAGTGACCGGCTCAGGGTCACCGGGGAGCTGTTTTTT
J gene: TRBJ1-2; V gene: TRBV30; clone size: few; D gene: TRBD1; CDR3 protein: CAWSVEGGPGSYTF; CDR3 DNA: TGTGCCTGGAGTGTCGAAGGGGGCCCCGGGAGCTACACCTTC
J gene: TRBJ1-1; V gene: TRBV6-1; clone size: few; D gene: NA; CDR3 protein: CASSEGPTEAFF; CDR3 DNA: TGTGCCAGCAGTGAAGGTCCGACTGAAGCTTTCTTT
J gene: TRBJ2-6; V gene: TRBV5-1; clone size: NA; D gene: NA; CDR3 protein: CASSLGNSGSGANVLTF; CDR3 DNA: TGCGCCAGCAGCTTGGGAAATTCAGGGTCTGGGGCCAACGTCCTGACTTTC